The clone carrying this TCR beta chain was seen a few times. Its target is unknown. Peripheral blood, 9.5 to 10 milliliters per donor, was collected. Per sample, a minimum of 7 million PBMCs were isolated. Extraction yielded at least 6 micrograms of total RNA per sample. Alongside a J-beta primer mix, a sample-barcoded 5' primer served in a second PCR lasting about 7 to 12 cycles. TCRdb re-derived calls from the 5' RACE reads in MiXCR, one entry per CDR3 protein. The sample contains 700,000 or so distinct CDR3 sequences, over 40% of which appear only once. The sample comes from a study of blood T cells in healthy people across ages. The study's findings and limits: Per million T cells, TCR beta diversity dropped roughly linearly as age increased.

Between the trimmed V and J ends, which lost 5 bases and 0 bases, there was a span of 10 bases. Germline V CDR1 and CDR2: LNHNV, YYDKDF (reference sequence). There are 15 residues in the CDR3. Material: blood. The receptor comes from a man older than 75 in good health. The chain links TRBV15 to TRBJ2-2, with D uncertain. CDR3 coding DNA: TGTGCCACCAGCCTCGGACGCGCGAACACCGGGGAGCTGTTTTTT. It yields the protein CATSLGRANTGELFF.